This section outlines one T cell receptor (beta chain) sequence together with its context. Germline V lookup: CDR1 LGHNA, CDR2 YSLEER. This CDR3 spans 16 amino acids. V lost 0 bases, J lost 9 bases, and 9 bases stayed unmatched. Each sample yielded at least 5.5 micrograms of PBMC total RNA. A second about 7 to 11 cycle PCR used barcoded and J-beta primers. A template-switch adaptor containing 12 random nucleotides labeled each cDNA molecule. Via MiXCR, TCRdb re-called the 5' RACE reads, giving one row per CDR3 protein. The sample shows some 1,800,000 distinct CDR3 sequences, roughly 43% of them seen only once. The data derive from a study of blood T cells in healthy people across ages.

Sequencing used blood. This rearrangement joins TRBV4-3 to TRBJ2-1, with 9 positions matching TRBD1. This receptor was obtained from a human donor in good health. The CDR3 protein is CASSQEGQGWVGEQFF. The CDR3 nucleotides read TGCGCCAGCAGCCAAGAGGGACAGGGATGGGTTGGTGAGCAGTTCTTC.